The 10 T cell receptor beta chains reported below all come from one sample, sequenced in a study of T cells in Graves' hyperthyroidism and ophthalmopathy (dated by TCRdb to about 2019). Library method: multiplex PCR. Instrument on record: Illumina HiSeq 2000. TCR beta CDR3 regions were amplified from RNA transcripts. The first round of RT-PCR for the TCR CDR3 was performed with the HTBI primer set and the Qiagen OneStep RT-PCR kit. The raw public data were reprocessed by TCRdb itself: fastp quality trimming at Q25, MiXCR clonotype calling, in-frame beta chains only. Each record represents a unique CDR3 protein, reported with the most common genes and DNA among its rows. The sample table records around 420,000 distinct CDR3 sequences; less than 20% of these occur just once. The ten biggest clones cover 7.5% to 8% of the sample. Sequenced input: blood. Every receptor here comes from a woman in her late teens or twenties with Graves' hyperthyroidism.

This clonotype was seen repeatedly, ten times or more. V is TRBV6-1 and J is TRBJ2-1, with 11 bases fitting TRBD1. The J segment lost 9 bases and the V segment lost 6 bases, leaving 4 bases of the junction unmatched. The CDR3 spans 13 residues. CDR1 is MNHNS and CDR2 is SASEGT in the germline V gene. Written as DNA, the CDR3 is TGTGCCAGCAGCGGGACAGGGGGGGGTGAGCAGTTCTTC. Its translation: CASSGTGGGEQFF.

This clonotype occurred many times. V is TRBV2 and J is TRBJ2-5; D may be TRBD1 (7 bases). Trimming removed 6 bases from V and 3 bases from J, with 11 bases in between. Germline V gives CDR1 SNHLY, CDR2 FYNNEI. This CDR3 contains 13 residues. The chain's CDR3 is CASRRGQKETQYF. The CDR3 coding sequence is TGTGCCAGCAGGCGGGGACAGAAAGAGACCCAGTACTTC.

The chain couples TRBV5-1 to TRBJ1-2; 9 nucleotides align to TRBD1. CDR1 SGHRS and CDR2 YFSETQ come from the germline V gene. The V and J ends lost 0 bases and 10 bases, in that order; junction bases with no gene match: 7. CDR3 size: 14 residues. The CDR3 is CASSLAGTGHFYTF. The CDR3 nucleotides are TGCGCCAGCAGCTTGGCCGGGACAGGGCACTTCTACACCTTC.

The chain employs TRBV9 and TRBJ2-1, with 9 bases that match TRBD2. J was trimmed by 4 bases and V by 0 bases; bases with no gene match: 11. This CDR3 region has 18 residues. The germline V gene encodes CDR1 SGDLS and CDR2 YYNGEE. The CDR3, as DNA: TGTGCCAGCAGCGTAGCGTGGGGTGGGAGCGGGAGGTACAATGAGCAGTTCTTC. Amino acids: CASSVAWGGSGRYNEQFF.

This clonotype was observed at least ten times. The DNA for the CDR3 is TGTGCCAGCAGTGGACCGGGACAGGGCCACTATGGCTACACCTTC. Protein sequence: CASSGPGQGHYGYTF. The rearrangement joins TRBV2 to TRBJ1-2; 9 positions agree with TRBD1. The germline V gene encodes CDR1 SNHLY and CDR2 FYNNEI. Losses at the gene ends were 4 bases for V and 3 bases for J; bases not matched to a gene: 6. The CDR3 runs 15 residues.

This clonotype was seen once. CDR3 coding DNA: TGCAGTGCTAGCTCAGCGGGGGGGTACAATGAGCAGTTCTTC. Translated: CSASSAGGYNEQFF. The chain is built from TRBV20-1 and TRBJ2-1; 10 bases align to TRBD2. Germline assignment: CDR1 DFQATT and CDR2 SNEGSKA (reference sequence). J was trimmed by 4 bases and V by 3 bases; bases with no gene match: 3. The CDR3 consists of 14 residues.

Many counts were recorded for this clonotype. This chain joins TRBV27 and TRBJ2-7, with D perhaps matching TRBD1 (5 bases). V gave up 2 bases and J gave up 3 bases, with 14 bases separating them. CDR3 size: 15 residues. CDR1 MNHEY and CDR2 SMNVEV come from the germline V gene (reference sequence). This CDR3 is CASSLRPNRGYEQYF. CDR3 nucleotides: TGTGCCAGCAGTTTACGGCCCAATAGGGGCTACGAGCAGTACTTC.

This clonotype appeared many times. The DNA of the CDR3 is TGCAGTGCTAGATTGCCTAGCGGGAGTCGCCGGTCCTACGAGCAGTACTTC. This gives the protein CSARLPSGSRRSYEQYF. The chain joins TRBV20-1 to TRBJ2-7; 10 positions match TRBD2. The V gene's germline CDR1 is DFQATT and CDR2 SNEGSKA (reference sequence). There are 17 residues in the CDR3. V was clipped by 2 bases and J by 1 base; unmatched bases: 11.

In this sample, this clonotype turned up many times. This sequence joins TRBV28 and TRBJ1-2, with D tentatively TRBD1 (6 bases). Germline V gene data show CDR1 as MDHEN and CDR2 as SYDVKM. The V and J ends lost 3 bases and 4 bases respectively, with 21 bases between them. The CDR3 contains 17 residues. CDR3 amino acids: CASSFSGALRGVYGYTF. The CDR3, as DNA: TGTGCCAGCAGTTTCTCGGGGGCGCTTCGGGGGGTCTATGGCTACACCTTC.

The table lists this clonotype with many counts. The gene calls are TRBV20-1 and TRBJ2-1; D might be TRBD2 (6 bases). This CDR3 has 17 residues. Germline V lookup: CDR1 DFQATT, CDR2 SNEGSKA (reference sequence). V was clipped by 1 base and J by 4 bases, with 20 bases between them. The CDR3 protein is CSARGTASEGLYNEQFF. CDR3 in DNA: TGCAGTGCTAGAGGAACGGCTAGCGAAGGGTTGTACAATGAGCAGTTCTTC.